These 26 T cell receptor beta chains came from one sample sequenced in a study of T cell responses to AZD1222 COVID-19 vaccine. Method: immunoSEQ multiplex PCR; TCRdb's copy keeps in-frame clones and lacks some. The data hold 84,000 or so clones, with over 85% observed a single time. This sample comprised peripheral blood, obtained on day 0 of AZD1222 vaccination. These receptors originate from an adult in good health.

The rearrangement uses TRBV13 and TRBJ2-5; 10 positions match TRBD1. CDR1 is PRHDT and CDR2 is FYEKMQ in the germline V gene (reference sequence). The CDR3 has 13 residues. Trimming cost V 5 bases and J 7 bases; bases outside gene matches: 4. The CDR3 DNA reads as TGTGCCAGCAGCCAGGACAGGGGGGGGACCCAGTACTTC. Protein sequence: CASSQDRGGTQYF. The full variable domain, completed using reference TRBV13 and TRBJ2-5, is AAGVIQSPRHLIKEKRETATLKCYPIPRHDTVYWYQQGPGQDPQFLISFYEKMQSDKGSIPDRFSAQQFSDYHSELNMSSLELGDSALYFCASSQDRGGTQYFGPGTRLLVL.

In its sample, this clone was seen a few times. The chain's CDR3 is CASGTGVSTGELFF. The CDR3, as DNA: TGTGCTAGTGGGACAGGGGTGAGCACCGGGGAGCTGTTTTTT. The chain couples TRBV12-5 to TRBJ2-2; 8 bases align to TRBD1. The CDR3 sequence is 14 residues long. V shed 6 bases and J 4 bases; nucleotides not matched to a gene: 4. Germline-derived CDR1 and CDR2 are LGHNT and FRNRAP.

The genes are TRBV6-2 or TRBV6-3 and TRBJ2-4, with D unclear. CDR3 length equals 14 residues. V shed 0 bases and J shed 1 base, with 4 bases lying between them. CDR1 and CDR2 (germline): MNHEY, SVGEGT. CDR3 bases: TGTGCCAGCAGTTACTCTGGGGCCAAAAACATTCAGTACTTC. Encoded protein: CASSYSGAKNIQYF.

The CDR3 sequence is CASRGQWGHGYTF. Here the CDR3 DNA reads TGTGCCAGCAGGGGCCAATGGGGGCACGGCTACACCTTC. V gene TRBV6-6 combines with J gene TRBJ1-2; tentatively, D is TRBD1 (6 bases). The CDR3 consists of 13 residues. Germline loops: CDR1 MNHNY, CDR2 SVGAGI (reference sequence). The V end lost 6 bases, the J end lost 8 bases, and 16 bases lay between the germline ends.

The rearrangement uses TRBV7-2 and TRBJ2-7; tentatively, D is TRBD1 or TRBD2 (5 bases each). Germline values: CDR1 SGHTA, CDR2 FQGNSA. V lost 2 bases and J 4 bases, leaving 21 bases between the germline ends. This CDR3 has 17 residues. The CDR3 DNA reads TGTGCCAGCAGCTTATTGGTGAGGGACCACTCGGGGTACGAGCAGTACTTC. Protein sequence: CASSLLVRDHSGYEQYF.

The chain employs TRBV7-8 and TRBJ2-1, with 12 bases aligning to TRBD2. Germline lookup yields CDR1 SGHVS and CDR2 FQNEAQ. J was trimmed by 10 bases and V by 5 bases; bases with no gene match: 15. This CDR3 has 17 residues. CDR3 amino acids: CASSTRMTSGSGREQFF. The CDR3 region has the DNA TGTGCCAGCAGCACACGAATGACTAGCGGGAGCGGACGAGAGCAGTTCTTC.

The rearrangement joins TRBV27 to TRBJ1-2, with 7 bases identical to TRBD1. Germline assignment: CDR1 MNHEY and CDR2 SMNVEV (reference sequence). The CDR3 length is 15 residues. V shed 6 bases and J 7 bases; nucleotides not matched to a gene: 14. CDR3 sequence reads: CASSQTAQGWSGYTF. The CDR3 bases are TGTGCCAGCAGCCAAACCGCACAGGGGTGGTCTGGCTACACCTTC.

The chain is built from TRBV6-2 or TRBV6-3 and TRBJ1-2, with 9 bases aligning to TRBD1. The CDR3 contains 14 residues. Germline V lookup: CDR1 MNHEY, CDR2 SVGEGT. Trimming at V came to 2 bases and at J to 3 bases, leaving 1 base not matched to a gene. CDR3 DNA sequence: TGTGCCAGCAGTTACCGGGACAGGGACTATGGCTACACCTTC. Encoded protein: CASSYRDRDYGYTF.

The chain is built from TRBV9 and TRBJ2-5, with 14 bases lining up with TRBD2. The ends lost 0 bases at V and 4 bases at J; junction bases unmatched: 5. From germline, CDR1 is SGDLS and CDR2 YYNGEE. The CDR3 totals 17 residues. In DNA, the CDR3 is TGTGCCAGCAGCGTAGTGGGACTAGCGGGAGTTGGAGAGACCCAGTACTTC. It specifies CASSVVGLAGVGETQYF.

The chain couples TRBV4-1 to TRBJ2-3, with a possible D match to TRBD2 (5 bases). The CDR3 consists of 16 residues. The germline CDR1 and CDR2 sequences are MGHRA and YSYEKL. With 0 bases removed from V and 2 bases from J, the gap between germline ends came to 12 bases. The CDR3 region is CASSQDLADFTDTQYF. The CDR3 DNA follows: TGCGCCAGCAGCCAAGATCTAGCAGACTTCACAGATACGCAGTATTTT.

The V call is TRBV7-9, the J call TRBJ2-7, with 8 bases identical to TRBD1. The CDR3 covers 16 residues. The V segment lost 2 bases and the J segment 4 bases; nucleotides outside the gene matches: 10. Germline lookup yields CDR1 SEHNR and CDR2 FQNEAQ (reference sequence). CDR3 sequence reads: CASSLQGARFSYEQYF. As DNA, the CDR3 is TGTGCCAGCAGCTTACAGGGGGCTAGATTTTCTTACGAGCAGTACTTC.

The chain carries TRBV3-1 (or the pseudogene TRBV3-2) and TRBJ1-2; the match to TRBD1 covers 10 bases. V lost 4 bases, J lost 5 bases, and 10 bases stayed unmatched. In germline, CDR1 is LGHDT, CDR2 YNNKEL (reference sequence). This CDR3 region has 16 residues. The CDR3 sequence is CASSRATGTGVYGYTF. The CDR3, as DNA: TGTGCCAGCAGCCGAGCAACCGGGACAGGGGTGTATGGCTACACCTTC.

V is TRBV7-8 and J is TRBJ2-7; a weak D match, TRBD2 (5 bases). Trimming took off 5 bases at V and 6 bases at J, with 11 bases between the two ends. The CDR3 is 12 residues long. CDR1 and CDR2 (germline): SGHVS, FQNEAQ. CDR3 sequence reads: CASSDYTTEQYF. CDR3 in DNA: TGTGCCAGCAGCGACTACACTACCGAGCAGTACTTC.

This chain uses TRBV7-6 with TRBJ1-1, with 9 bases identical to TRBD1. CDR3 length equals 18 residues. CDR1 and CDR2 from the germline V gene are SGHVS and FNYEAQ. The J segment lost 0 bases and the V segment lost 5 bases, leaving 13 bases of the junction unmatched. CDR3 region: CASSQSRDRALMNTEAFF. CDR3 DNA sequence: TGTGCCAGCAGCCAGTCCCGGGACAGGGCACTCATGAACACTGAAGCTTTCTTT. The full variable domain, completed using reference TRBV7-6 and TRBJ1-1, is GAGVSQSPRYKVTKRGQDVALRCDPISGHVSLYWYRQALGQGPEFLTYFNYEAQQDKSGLPNDRFSAERPEGSISTLTIQRTEQRDSAMYRCASSQSRDRALMNTEAFFGQGTRLTVV.

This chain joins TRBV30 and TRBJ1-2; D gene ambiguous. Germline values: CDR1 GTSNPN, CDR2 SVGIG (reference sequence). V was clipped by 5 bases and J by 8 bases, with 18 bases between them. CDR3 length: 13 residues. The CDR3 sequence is CAWSQNRADGYTF. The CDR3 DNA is TGTGCCTGGTCCCAAAACCGGGCAGACGGCTACACCTTC.

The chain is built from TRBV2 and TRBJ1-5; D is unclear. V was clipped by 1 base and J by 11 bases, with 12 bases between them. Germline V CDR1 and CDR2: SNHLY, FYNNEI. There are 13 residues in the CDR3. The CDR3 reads CASSEVPSRSQHF. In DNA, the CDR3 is TGTGCCAGCAGTGAAGTTCCATCCCGGTCCCAGCATTTT.

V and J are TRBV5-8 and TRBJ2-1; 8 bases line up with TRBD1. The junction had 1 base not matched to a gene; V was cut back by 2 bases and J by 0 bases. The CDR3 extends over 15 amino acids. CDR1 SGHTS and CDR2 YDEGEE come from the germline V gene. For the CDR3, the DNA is TGTGCCAGCAGCTTTGACAGGGGCTCCTACAATGAGCAGTTCTTC. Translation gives CASSFDRGSYNEQFF.

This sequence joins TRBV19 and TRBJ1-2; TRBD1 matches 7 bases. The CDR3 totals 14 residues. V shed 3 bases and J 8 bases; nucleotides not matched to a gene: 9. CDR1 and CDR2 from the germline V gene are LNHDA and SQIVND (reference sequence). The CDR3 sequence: CASSIDRAAGGYTF. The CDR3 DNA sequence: TGTGCCAGTAGTATTGACAGGGCGGCGGGAGGCTACACCTTC.

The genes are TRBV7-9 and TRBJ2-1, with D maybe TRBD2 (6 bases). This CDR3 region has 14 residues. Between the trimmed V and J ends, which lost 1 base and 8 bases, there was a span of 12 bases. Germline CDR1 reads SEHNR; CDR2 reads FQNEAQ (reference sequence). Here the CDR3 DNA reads TGTGCCAGCAGCTTAGGTAGAGGGGAGGATGAGCAGTTCTTC. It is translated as CASSLGRGEDEQFF.

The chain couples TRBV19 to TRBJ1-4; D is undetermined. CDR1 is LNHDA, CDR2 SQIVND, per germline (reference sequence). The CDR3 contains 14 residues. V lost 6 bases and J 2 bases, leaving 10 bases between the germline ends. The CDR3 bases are TGTGCCAGTAGGGTAGAGCCCACTAATGAAAAACTGTTTTTT. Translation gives CASRVEPTNEKLFF. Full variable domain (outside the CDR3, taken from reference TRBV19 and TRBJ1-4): DGGITQSPKYLFRKEGQNVTLSCEQNLNHDAMYWYRQDPGQGLRLIYYSQIVNDFQKGDIAEGYSVSREKKESFPLTVTSAQKNPTAFYLCASRVEPTNEKLFFGSGTQLSVL.

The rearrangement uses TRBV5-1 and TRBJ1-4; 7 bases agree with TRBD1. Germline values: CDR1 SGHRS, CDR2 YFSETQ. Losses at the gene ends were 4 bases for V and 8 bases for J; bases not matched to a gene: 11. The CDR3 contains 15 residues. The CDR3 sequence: CASSLGRQGGEKLFF. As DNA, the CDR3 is TGCGCCAGCAGCCTAGGTCGACAGGGAGGGGAAAAACTGTTTTTT. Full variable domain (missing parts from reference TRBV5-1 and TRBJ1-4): KAGVTQTPRYLIKTRGQQVTLSCSPISGHRSVSWYQQTPGQGLQFLFEYFSETQRNKGNFPGRFSGRQFSNSRSEMNVSTLELGDSALYLCASSLGRQGGEKLFFGSGTQLSVL.

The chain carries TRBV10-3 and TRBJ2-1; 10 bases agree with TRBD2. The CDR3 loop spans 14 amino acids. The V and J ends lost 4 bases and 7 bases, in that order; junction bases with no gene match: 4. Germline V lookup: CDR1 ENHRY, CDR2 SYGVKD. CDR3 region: CAISGASGGNEQFF. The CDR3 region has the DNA TGTGCCATCAGTGGGGCTAGCGGGGGTAATGAGCAGTTCTTC.

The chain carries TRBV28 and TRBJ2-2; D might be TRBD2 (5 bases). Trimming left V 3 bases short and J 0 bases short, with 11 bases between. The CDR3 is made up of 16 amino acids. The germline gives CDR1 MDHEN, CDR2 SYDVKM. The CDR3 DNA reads TGTGCCAGCAGTTTCCGCGCGGGTACGAACACCGGGGAGCTGTTTTTT. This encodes CASSFRAGTNTGELFF. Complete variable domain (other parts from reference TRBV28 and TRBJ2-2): DVKVTQSSRYLVKRTGEKVFLECVQDMDHENMFWYRQDPGLGLRLIYFSYDVKMKEKGDIPEGYSVSREKKERFSLILESASTNQTSMYLCASSFRAGTNTGELFFGEGSRLTVL.

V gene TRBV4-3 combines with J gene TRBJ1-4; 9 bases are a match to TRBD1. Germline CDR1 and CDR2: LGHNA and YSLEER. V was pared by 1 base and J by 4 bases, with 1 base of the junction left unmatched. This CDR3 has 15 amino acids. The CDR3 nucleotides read TGCGCCAGCAGCCAAGGGACAGGGGTTAATGAAAAACTGTTTTTT. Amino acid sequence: CASSQGTGVNEKLFF.

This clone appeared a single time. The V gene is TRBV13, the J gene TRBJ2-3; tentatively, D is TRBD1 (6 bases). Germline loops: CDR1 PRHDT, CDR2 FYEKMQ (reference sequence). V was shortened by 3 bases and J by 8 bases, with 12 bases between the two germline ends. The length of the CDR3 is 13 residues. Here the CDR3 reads CASSFQGSGTQYF. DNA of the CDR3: TGTGCCAGCAGCTTCCAGGGGTCGGGTACGCAGTATTTT.

The CDR3 loop reads CASSSPIGKGTARGYTF. The DNA for the CDR3 is TGTGCCAGCAGTTCACCGATAGGGAAGGGGACAGCCCGTGGCTACACCTTC. The gene calls are TRBV25-1 and TRBJ1-2; 7 nucleotides match TRBD1. V lost 5 bases to trimming and J lost 7 bases; unmatched junction nucleotides: 19. The CDR3 runs 17 residues. Germline values: CDR1 MGHDK, CDR2 SYGVNS.